This T cell receptor beta chain was profiled in a study of shared T cell receptors in the human thymus. The method was immunoSEQ multiplex PCR; TCRdb's version includes in-frame clones alone and lacks a portion of them. This sample has about 660,000 clones, with around 87% found just once. Per germline, CDR1 MNHEY and CDR2 SMNVEV (reference sequence). The V segment lost 4 bases and the J segment 7 bases; nucleotides outside the gene matches: 6. CDR3 length equals 13 residues. A further study also used this sample, focusing on human thymus T cells. That source adds: Obtained as resections during corrective heart surgery, the thymus tissue was then studied. Among thymic and blood repertoires, usage of V and J genes appeared biased.

The material sequenced was thymocytes. The rearrangement uses TRBV27 and TRBJ2-7; 8 bases match TRBD1. The TCR sequence derives from a boy less than two years old with a congenital heart defect. The CDR3 DNA reads as TGTGCCAGCAGTTCCCAGGGGGCGCGGGAGCAGTACTTC. This gives the protein CASSSQGAREQYF.